The source of this T cell receptor beta chain is a study of control samples from healthy donors and cancer patients. Sequencing used immunoSEQ multiplex PCR; TCRdb keeps in-frame clones, though not all of them. Altogether some 80,000 clones are present, around 90% being singletons, with the ten largest covering roughly 2%. Trimming removed 5 bases at V and 0 bases at J, with 8 bases between. CDR1 SGHTA and CDR2 FQGTGA come from the germline V gene. This CDR3 comprises 14 residues. The specimen was PBMCs. This chain uses TRBV7-3 with TRBJ2-1; no firm D call. The sequence came from a woman between 55 and 75 years old with head and neck cancer. CDR3 amino acids: CASSLTNSYNEQFF. In nucleotides, the CDR3 is TGTGCCAGCAGCCTTACCAACTCCTACAATGAGCAGTTCTTC.